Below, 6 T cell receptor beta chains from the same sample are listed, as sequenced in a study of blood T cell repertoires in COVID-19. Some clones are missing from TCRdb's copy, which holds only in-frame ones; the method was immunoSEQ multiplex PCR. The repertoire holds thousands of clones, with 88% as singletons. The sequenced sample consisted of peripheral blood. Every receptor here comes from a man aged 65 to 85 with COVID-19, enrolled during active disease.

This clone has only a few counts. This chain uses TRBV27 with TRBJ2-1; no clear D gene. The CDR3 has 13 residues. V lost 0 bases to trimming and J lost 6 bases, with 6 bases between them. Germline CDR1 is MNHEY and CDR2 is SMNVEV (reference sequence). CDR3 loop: CASSLSPGNEQFF. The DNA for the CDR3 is TGTGCCAGCAGTTTATCGCCGGGCAATGAGCAGTTCTTC.

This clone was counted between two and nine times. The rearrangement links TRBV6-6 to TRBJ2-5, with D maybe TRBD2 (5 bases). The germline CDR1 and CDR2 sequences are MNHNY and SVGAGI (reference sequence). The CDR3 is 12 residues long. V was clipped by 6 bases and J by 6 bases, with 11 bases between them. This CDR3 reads CASRLAGKTQYF. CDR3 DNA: TGTGCCAGCAGGCTAGCAGGAAAGACCCAGTACTTC.

The CDR3 is CASSSRQTSYNSPLHF. The CDR3 DNA reads as TGTGCCAGCAGTTCCCGACAGACCTCCTATAATTCACCCCTCCACTTT. The chain couples TRBV6-5 to TRBJ1-6; D is perhaps TRBD1 (5 bases). V was pared by 4 bases and J by 0 bases, with 10 bases between. The CDR3 covers 16 residues. Germline V CDR1 and CDR2: MNHEY, SVGAGI.

For the CDR3, the DNA is TGTGCCAGCAGCCAAGATCAGGTGTACACTGAAGCTTTCTTT. Amino acid sequence: CASSQDQVYTEAFF. The chain uses TRBV3-1 (or the pseudogene TRBV3-2) and TRBJ1-1; no clear D gene. Trimming cost V 0 bases and J 3 bases, with 8 bases left between them. Germline V lookup: CDR1 LGHDT, CDR2 YNNKEL (reference sequence). CDR3 length equals 14 residues.

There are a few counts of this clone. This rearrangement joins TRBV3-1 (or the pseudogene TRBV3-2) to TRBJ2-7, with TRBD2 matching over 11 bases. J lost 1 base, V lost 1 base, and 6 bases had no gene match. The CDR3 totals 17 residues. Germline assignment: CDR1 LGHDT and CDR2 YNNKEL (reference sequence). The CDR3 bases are TGTGCCAGCAGCCAAGTACTAGCGGGGGCCGCGTCCTACGAGCAGTACTTC. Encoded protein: CASSQVLAGAASYEQYF.

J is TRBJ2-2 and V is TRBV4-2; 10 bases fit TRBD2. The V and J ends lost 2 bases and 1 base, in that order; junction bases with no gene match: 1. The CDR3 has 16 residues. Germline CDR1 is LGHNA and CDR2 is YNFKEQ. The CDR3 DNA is TGTGCCAGCAGCCAACGACTAGCGGGGAACACCGGGGAGCTGTTTTTT. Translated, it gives CASSQRLAGNTGELFF.